The 32 T cell receptor beta chains below all came from one sample that was sequenced in a study of T cells in Graves' hyperthyroidism and ophthalmopathy. TCR beta CDR3 region amplification was performed from RNA transcripts. The primer set for the first-round RT-PCR of the TCR CDR3 was HTBI. One entry per CDR3 protein results from TCRdb running MiXCR on the multiplex PCR reads. The sample has about 96,000 distinct CDR3 sequences; roughly 49% are singletons. Sequences were obtained from blood. The receptors stem from a woman aged 40 to 49 with Graves' hyperthyroidism.

At least ten counts were recorded for this clonotype. The chain has TRBV10-3 and TRBJ2-3; D gene unclear. Germline CDR1 reads ENHRY; CDR2 reads SYGVKD. The CDR3 length is 13 residues. Trimming pared 4 bases from V and 1 base from J, leaving 6 bases between. The CDR3 DNA sequence: TGTGCCATCAGTGTGCAGGGCACAGATACGCAGTATTTT. It is translated as CAISVQGTDTQYF.

This clonotype has ten or more counts. This chain joins TRBV20-1 and TRBJ1-4, with TRBD1 matching 7 bases. The V gene end was trimmed by 8 bases and the J gene end by 7 bases; junction bases not matched to a gene: 10. CDR3 length equals 13 residues. Germline V lookup: CDR1 DFQATT, CDR2 SNEGSKA (reference sequence). CDR3 DNA sequence: TGCAGTTCTACAGGGGATTTAAGTGAAAAACTGTTTTTT. Translated: CSSTGDLSEKLFF.

This clonotype occurred many times. V is TRBV20-1 and J is TRBJ2-3; 7 nucleotides align to TRBD2. The CDR3 runs to 16 residues. Germline CDR1 and CDR2: DFQATT and SNEGSKA (reference sequence). The V segment lost 1 base and the J segment 5 bases; nucleotides outside the gene matches: 12. The CDR3 sequence: CSARGRREGPEDTQYF. The DNA for the CDR3 is TGCAGTGCTAGAGGGAGGAGGGAGGGCCCGGAAGATACGCAGTATTTT.

The chain recombines TRBV7-2 with TRBJ2-2, with 7 bases fitting TRBD2. This CDR3 has 16 amino acids. Trimming removed 5 bases from V and 3 bases from J; junction bases left unmatched: 9. Germline lookup yields CDR1 SGHTA and CDR2 FQGNSA. The CDR3 DNA follows: TGTGCCAGCAGCCAAGGCCGGGACTACTACACCGGGGAGCTGTTTTTT. Protein product: CASSQGRDYYTGELFF.

The chain links TRBV29-1 to TRBJ1-1; D remains ambiguous. Germline V gene sequence: CDR1 SQVTM, CDR2 ANQGSEA. The CDR3 has 14 amino acids. V shed 8 bases and J shed 0 bases, with 16 bases lying between them. The chain's CDR3 is CSSVGGPVNTEAFF. CDR3 nucleotides: TGCAGCTCCGTAGGCGGACCCGTGAACACTGAAGCTTTCTTT.

This sequence joins TRBV6-1 and TRBJ2-5, with no clear D. Germline V gene lookup returns CDR1 MNHNS and CDR2 SASEGT. V lost 4 bases and J 0 bases, leaving 9 bases between the germline ends. This CDR3 has 14 residues. The chain's CDR3 is CASSGVRYQETQYF. Written as DNA, the CDR3 is TGTGCCAGCAGTGGGGTCAGGTACCAAGAGACCCAGTACTTC.

This clonotype has a count of ten or more. The chain has TRBV5-1 and TRBJ2-5; D is ambiguous. Germline assignment: CDR1 SGHRS and CDR2 YFSETQ. The germline V and J ends were trimmed by 4 bases and 4 bases, with 11 bases remaining between them. This CDR3 has 13 amino acids. The CDR3 sequence is CASSLTGSETQYF. CDR3 DNA sequence: TGCGCCAGCAGCCTTACCGGGTCAGAGACCCAGTACTTC.

Note on this clonotype: A much larger clone differs by one base, so this may be a read error. The chain uses TRBV20-1 and TRBJ2-7; D is ambiguous. V was trimmed by 2 bases and J by 2 bases, leaving 10 bases between them. Germline loops: CDR1 DFQATT, CDR2 SNEGSKA (reference sequence). The CDR3 is made up of 13 amino acids. The CDR3 DNA sequence: TGCAGTGCTAGAACTGGGCCCCCCTACGAGCAGTACTTC. Translation gives CSARTGPPYEQYF.

Concerning this clonotype itself: One end of the junction does not line up with germline, which may come from a read error. The genes are TRBV29-1 and TRBJ2-2; 13 positions agree with TRBD2. The CDR3 length is 14 residues. Germline V gene data show CDR1 as SQVTM and CDR2 as ANQGSEA. The CDR3 DNA reads as TGCAGCGCTACTAGCGGGAGGGCCTGCGGGGAGCTGCTTTTT. Its translation: CSATSGRACGELLF.

The rearrangement uses TRBV7-2 and TRBJ1-2, with unresolved D. Trimming shortened V by 4 bases and J by 2 bases, and 11 bases separated the two germline ends. The CDR3 totals 14 residues. Germline lookup yields CDR1 SGHTA and CDR2 FQGNSA. The CDR3 DNA reads as TGTGCCAGCAGCTGCTCACGGAGAAACTATGGCTACACCTTC. It codes for CASSCSRRNYGYTF.

A remark on this clonotype: The conserved phenylalanine or tryptophan is not found at the CDR3 terminus, so this likely reflects a read error. The chain combines TRBV5-1 with TRBJ1-1; 8 positions match TRBD1. CDR1 and CDR2 (germline): SGHRS, YFSETQ. The V gene end was trimmed by 4 bases and the J gene end by 4 bases; junction bases not matched to a gene: 3. This CDR3 has 13 amino acids. CDR3 coding DNA: TGCGCCAGCAGCAATACAGGGGGCACTGAAGCTTTCCTT. Residues: CASSNTGGTEAFL.

This clonotype has a count of ten or more. This chain uses TRBV7-2 with TRBJ2-7; no reliable D call. The germline V gene has CDR1 SGHTA and CDR2 FQGNSA. The CDR3 loop spans 12 amino acids. Trimming removed 1 base from V and 8 bases from J, with 9 bases in between. In DNA, the CDR3 is TGTGCCAGCAGCTTAGTTGGTGGGAAGCAGTACTTC. Its translation: CASSLVGGKQYF.

This chain links TRBV20-1 with TRBJ2-3, with 12 nucleotides matching TRBD2. V lost 6 bases and J lost 9; bases outside the gene matches: 13. Germline CDR1 DFQATT, CDR2 SNEGSKA (reference sequence). The CDR3 contains 15 residues. The chain's CDR3 is CSAGDPSGRAETQYF. The CDR3 coding sequence is TGCAGTGCAGGGGACCCTAGCGGGAGGGCCGAAACGCAGTATTTT.

This clonotype was picked up many times. The chain employs TRBV29-1 and TRBJ2-7, with 10 positions matching TRBD2. This CDR3 region has 14 residues. CDR1 SQVTM and CDR2 ANQGSEA come from the germline V gene. Losses at the gene ends were 6 bases for V and 2 bases for J; bases not matched to a gene: 7. CDR3 nucleotide sequence: TGCAGCGTCTCCCCTAGCGGGAGCCCCTACGAGCAGTACTTC. Translating it yields CSVSPSGSPYEQYF.

The chain joins TRBV25-1 to TRBJ1-1; 8 nucleotides align to TRBD1. J gave up 0 bases and V 6 bases, and 12 bases lay outside the gene matches. CDR1 and CDR2 from the germline V gene are MGHDK and SYGVNS. CDR3 size: 17 residues. The CDR3 sequence: CASRGTGDLLMNTEAFF. CDR3 DNA sequence: TGTGCCAGCAGGGGGACAGGCGATCTTTTGATGAACACTGAAGCTTTCTTT.

This clonotype was seen more than once but under ten times. This chain links TRBV12-3 or TRBV12-4 with TRBJ2-5; D might be TRBD1 or TRBD2, each matching 6 bases. The CDR3 consists of 14 residues. Trimming pared 8 bases from V and 9 bases from J, leaving 22 bases between. Written as DNA, the CDR3 is TGTGCCAGCGCGGACAGCTGGGGGGTGCAGCCCCAGTACTTC. Its protein product is CASADSWGVQPQYF.

To note about this clonotype: Given a much more abundant clone one base away, this may be a read error. V gene TRBV29-1 combines with J gene TRBJ1-2; D might be TRBD1 (5 bases). The V gene's germline CDR1 is SQVTM and CDR2 ANQGSEA. CDR3 size: 11 residues. Trimming pared 7 bases from V and 13 bases from J, leaving 19 bases between. The CDR3 reads CSAATGGGCTF. CDR3 DNA sequence: TGCAGCGCCGCTACGGGGGGTGGGTGCACCTTC.

This chain connects TRBV15 to TRBJ1-1; D remains unclear. The CDR3 loop spans 15 amino acids. V was trimmed by 3 bases and J by 1 base, leaving 12 bases between them. The V gene's germline CDR1 is LNHNV and CDR2 YYDKDF (reference sequence). For the CDR3, the DNA is TGTGCCACCAGCAGTTTGTCAATGAGGAACACTGAAGCTTTCTTT. It is translated as CATSSLSMRNTEAFF.

This chain uses TRBV6-5 with TRBJ1-2, with D possibly being TRBD1 (5 bases). V lost 2 bases and J 7 bases, leaving 14 bases between the germline ends. Per the germline V gene, CDR1 is MNHEY and CDR2 is SVGAGI. This CDR3 contains 14 residues. CDR3 coding DNA: TGTGCCAGCAGTTACAGGTACGGGGGAGGTGGCTACACCTTC. It translates to CASSYRYGGGGYTF.

Ten or more counts support this clonotype. The chain has TRBV29-1 and TRBJ2-7, with D possibly matching TRBD2 (5 bases). The CDR3 spans 13 residues. V gave up 2 bases and J gave up 2 bases, with 10 bases separating them. The germline gives CDR1 SQVTM, CDR2 ANQGSEA. CDR3 protein: CSVEPPTTYEQYF. DNA for the CDR3: TGCAGCGTTGAACCACCGACTACCTACGAGCAGTACTTC.

J is TRBJ2-7 and V is TRBV7-2; TRBD1 matches 7 bases. V shed 5 bases and J 0 bases; nucleotides not matched to a gene: 7. The CDR3 runs 15 residues. Germline CDR1 reads SGHTA; CDR2 reads FQGNSA. The CDR3 bases are TGTACCAGCAGCACAACAGGGGCGATCTCCTACGAGCAGTACTTC. It encodes CTSSTTGAISYEQYF.

The rearrangement joins TRBV14 to TRBJ2-5; 8 bases are shared with TRBD2. Germline CDR1 is SGHDN and CDR2 is FVKESK. With 6 bases clipped from V and 6 bases from J, the junction kept 9 bases outside the gene matches. The CDR3 runs 14 residues. The CDR3 DNA follows: TGTGCCAGCAGTGAGACTAGCGAAGGGAAGACCCAGTACTTC. Its translation is CASSETSEGKTQYF.

As concerns this clonotype: The DNA is left out, because the CDR3 cannot be placed on it with certainty; the CDR3 is given as TCRdb lists it. The V and J genes are TRBV10-3 and TRBJ2-7; the table's D call of TRBD1 was not tested on the DNA. From germline, CDR1 is ENHRY and CDR2 SYGVKD. Including both end residues, the CDR3 is 18 amino acids long. The CDR3: CAIICSARTGHILYEQYF.

This clonotype has a count of ten or more. In DNA, the CDR3 is TGTGCCAGCAGCATGACAGTCACCTACGAGCAGTACTTC. Its protein is CASSMTVTYEQYF. The chain recombines TRBV11-2 with TRBJ2-7; D might be TRBD1 (5 bases). The CDR3 runs 13 residues. The germline V gene has CDR1 SGHAT and CDR2 FQNNGV. V lost 5 bases, J lost 2 bases, and 10 bases lay in between.

In its sample, this clonotype was seen a few times. The chain is built from TRBV7-9 and TRBJ1-1; 12 positions match TRBD1. This CDR3 region has 17 residues. Germline CDR1 and CDR2: SEHNR and FQNEAQ (reference sequence). Trimming took 4 bases from V and 3 from J; bases not matched to a gene: 9. The CDR3 DNA follows: TGTGCCAGCAGCTCCGGGACAGGGGGCGCCGGGGACACTGAAGCTTTCTTT. Translation gives CASSSGTGGAGDTEAFF. The variable domain in full, completed from reference TRBV7-9 and TRBJ1-1, reads DTGVSQNPRHKITKRGQNVTFRCDPISEHNRLYWYRQTLGQGPEFLTYFQNEAQLEKSRLLSDRFSAERPKGSFSTLEIQRTEQGDSAMYLCASSSGTGGAGDTEAFFGQGTRLTVV.

This clonotype was picked up a small number of times. The chain is built from TRBV10-2 and TRBJ1-3; no clear D gene. V shed 9 bases and J shed 4 bases, with 16 bases lying between them. This CDR3 region has 14 residues. CDR1 WSHSY and CDR2 SAAADI come from the germline V gene. The DNA of the CDR3 is TGCGCCAGAATTAACGGGCAAGCGGGAAACACCATATATTTT. This codes for CARINGQAGNTIYF.

The rearrangement joins TRBV7-2 to TRBJ1-3, with 12 bases that match TRBD1. Germline CDR1 reads SGHTA; CDR2 reads FQGNSA. The J segment lost 2 bases and the V segment lost 8 bases, leaving 7 bases of the junction unmatched. The CDR3 has 16 amino acids. The CDR3 DNA follows: TGTGCCAGCCTACCGGGACAGGGGGCCGCTGGAAACACCATATATTTT. Its protein is CASLPGQGAAGNTIYF. The full variable domain, rest sourced from reference TRBV7-2 and TRBJ1-3, is GAGVSQSPSNKVTEKGKDVELRCDPISGHTALYWYRQSLGQGLEFLIYFQGNSAPDKSGLPSDRFSAERTGGSVSTLTIQRTQQEDSAVYLCASLPGQGAAGNTIYFGEGSWLTVV.

Worth noting for this clonotype: A much bigger clone sits one base away, suggesting this may be a read error. The J gene is TRBJ1-6, the V gene TRBV7-9, with D maybe TRBD1 (5 bases). There are 14 residues in the CDR3. V shed 6 bases and J shed 5 bases, with 11 bases lying between them. Germline assignment: CDR1 SEHNR and CDR2 FQNEAQ (reference sequence). CDR3 nucleotide sequence: TGTGCCAGCAGTTTCAGGGTAAATAATTCACCCCTCCACTTT. Encoded protein: CASSFRVNNSPLHF.

As for this clonotype: At one boundary the junction diverges from the germline segment, which might be a read error. This chain connects TRBV6-5 to TRBJ2-2; weak D call: TRBD2 (5 bases). This CDR3 is 14 amino acids long. Germline V CDR1 and CDR2: MNHEY, SVGAGI. CDR3 nucleotide sequence: TGTGGCAGCAGAAAGATGGACGACACCGGGGAGCTGTTCTTT. Protein sequence: CGSRKMDDTGELFF.

The chain has TRBV11-2 and TRBJ1-2; 9 bases align to TRBD1. CDR3 size: 12 residues. The germline gives CDR1 SGHAT, CDR2 FQNNGV. V was clipped by 4 bases and J by 8 bases; unmatched bases: 2. CDR3 DNA sequence: TGTGCCAGCAGCTACGGGACAGGGGGCTACACCTTC. This sequence encodes CASSYGTGGYTF.

This clonotype was seen at least ten times. This chain links TRBV7-8 with TRBJ1-1, with D unresolved. Germline CDR1 reads SGHVS; CDR2 reads FQNEAQ. V was trimmed by 5 bases and J by 6 bases, leaving 10 bases between them. The CDR3 loop spans 12 amino acids. The CDR3 is CASSGVGPEAFF. The CDR3, as DNA: TGTGCCAGCAGCGGGGTAGGCCCTGAAGCTTTCTTT.

With respect to this clonotype: This is likely a read error, given that the CDR3 carries no conserved phenylalanine or tryptophan at its end. The chain uses TRBV29-1 and TRBJ2-2, with 7 bases fitting TRBD1. The CDR3 totals 15 residues. V gave up 6 bases and J gave up 2 bases; unmatched junction bases: 9. The germline gives CDR1 SQVTM, CDR2 ANQGSEA. CDR3 loop: CSVGPGTDNTGELFL. The CDR3 DNA follows: TGCAGCGTCGGACCCGGGACAGACAACACCGGGGAGCTGTTTCTT.